This TCR beta chain stems from a study of blood T cell repertoires in COVID-19. J lost 8 bases, V lost 5 bases, and 11 bases had no gene match. Germline V gives CDR1 SGHTA, CDR2 FQGNSA. The CDR3 is 15 amino acids. Measured with immunoSEQ multiplex PCR; TCRdb has only the in-frame clones, and not every one. This sample has under 450,000 clones, with about 89% found just once. The sample comprised peripheral blood. This receptor was identified in a woman aged 35 to 49 with COVID-19, enrolled during active disease. The gene calls are TRBV7-2 and TRBJ1-4; 7 nucleotides align to TRBD1. DNA for the CDR3: TGTGCCAGCAGCCCCAGACAGGGAGAATACGAAAAACTGTTTTTT. Translation: CASSPRQGEYEKLFF.